The rows below give T cell receptor beta chains drawn from one sample of a study of CD8+CD57+ T cells in acquired aplastic anemia. Each CDR3 protein gets one entry after TCRdb re-called the reads with MiXCR. The sample includes some 160,000 distinct CDR3 sequences, around half seen only once; the top ten take 2.5% to 3%. The sample comprised sorted CD4+, CD8+, or CD8+CD57+ T cells (not recorded which) from PBMCs. The receptors come from a human donor with aplastic anemia. Both conserved end residues are part of each CDR3. The order of the fields is J gene, V gene, D gene, clone size, CDR3 DNA, CDR3 protein. D genes are given only for firm matches. Some rows mark clone size as missing; the rest say once, few, many or name a class of expanded clone.

TRBJ1-1	TRBV10-3	.	.	TGTGCCAGCAGTTATCAAAGGGCTGGCACTGAAGCTTTCTTT	CASSYQRAGTEAFF
TRBJ2-2	TRBV9	.	many	TGTGCCAGCAGCGTAGTGCAGGGTCATGGCGGGGAGCTGTTTTTT	CASSVVQGHGGELFF
TRBJ2-1	TRBV7-3	TRBD1	.	TGTGCCAGCAGCTCAGCCGGGACAGGGCGGAATGAGCAGTTCTTC	CASSSAGTGRNEQFF
TRBJ1-6	TRBV7-9	.	many	TGTGCCAGCAGCTCTCAGGGGCAGAGTTCACCCCTCCACTTT	CASSSQGQSSPLHF
TRBJ2-1	TRBV19	TRBD1	.	TGTGCCAGTAGTATACTTGGACAGGGGGCATATGAGCAGTTCTTC	CASSILGQGAYEQFF
TRBJ2-7	TRBV9	.	.	TGTGCCAGCAGCGTACAGGGCTTCTACGAGCAGTACTTC	CASSVQGFYEQYF
TRBJ2-4	TRBV7-9	TRBD1	many	TGTGCCAGCAGCGCCACCACAGGGGGTGACATTCAGTACTTC	CASSATTGGDIQYF
TRBJ1-2	TRBV6-1	.	many	TGTGCCAGCAGTGAAGTGCGGGGGGTGGTGGGCTACACCTTC	CASSEVRGVVGYTF
TRBJ1-5	TRBV20-1	.	.	TGCAGTGCTAGGTCCGGCGGGGGGCGGAATCAGCCCCAGCATTTT	CSARSGGGRNQPQHF
TRBJ2-5	TRBV7-6	.	.	TGTGCCAGCAGCGCGCCCGGTGAGACCCAGTACTTC	CASSAPGETQYF
TRBJ2-7	TRBV29-1	.	.	TGCAGCGTTGTAGGAGGGACAGTCACCTACGAGCAGTACTTC	CSVVGGTVTYEQYF
TRBJ1-1	TRBV5-4	TRBD1	.	TGTGCCAGCAGTTACGGGACAGAGAACACTGAAGCTTTCTTT	CASSYGTENTEAFF